The 8 T cell receptor beta chains in this list originate from one sample, sequenced in a study of shared clonotypes between healthy human individuals. Sequenced by immunoSEQ multiplex PCR; TCRdb stores in-frame clones only, minus some. Here the sample spans roughly 1,100,000 clones, more than 60% being singletons. The sample comprised memory CD4+ T cells sorted from blood. Stated subset: CD45RA-negative fraction. These receptors originate from a man aged 18 to 30 in good health.

The CDR3 is CASSLRGSSTDTQYF. CDR3 in DNA: TGTGCCAGCAGCTTAAGAGGGAGCAGCACAGATACGCAGTATTTT. The chain employs TRBV7-6 and TRBJ2-3, with a weak D call TRBD2 (5 bases). From germline, CDR1 is SGHVS and CDR2 FNYEAQ. The CDR3 is 15 amino acids. Trimming left V 2 bases short and J 0 bases short, with 9 bases between. The whole variable domain, remainder taken from reference TRBV7-6 and TRBJ2-3, is GAGVSQSPRYKVTKRGQDVALRCDPISGHVSLYWYRQALGQGPEFLTYFNYEAQQDKSGLPNDRFSAERPEGSISTLTIQRTEQRDSAMYRCASSLRGSSTDTQYFGPGTRLTVL.

The gene calls are TRBV9 and TRBJ1-1, with TRBD1 as a possible D gene (5 bases). The CDR3 is 15 amino acids. Germline-derived CDR1 and CDR2 are SGDLS and YYNGEE. Trimming shortened V by 4 bases and J by 4 bases, and 17 bases separated the two germline ends. In nucleotides, the CDR3 is TGTGCCAGCAGCCTAAGGGGAGATCAGAGCACTGAAGCTTTCTTT. It codes for CASSLRGDQSTEAFF.

This chain uses TRBV30 with TRBJ2-5; D perhaps matches TRBD2 (6 bases). This CDR3 is 13 amino acids long. From germline, CDR1 is GTSNPN and CDR2 SVGIG (reference sequence). The V gene lost 5 bases and the J gene lost 3 bases, with 13 bases spanning the gap. Here the CDR3 DNA reads TGTGCCTGGTCCGGGGACTTTGAAGAGACCCAGTACTTC. It translates to CAWSGDFEETQYF.

This rearrangement joins TRBV19 to TRBJ1-2, with 7 positions matching TRBD1. This CDR3 comprises 16 residues. Per the germline V gene, CDR1 is LNHDA and CDR2 is SQIVND (reference sequence). V shed 5 bases and J 1 base; nucleotides not matched to a gene: 10. The CDR3 sequence is CASSSGTERRNYGYTF. The CDR3 coding sequence is TGTGCCAGTAGTTCCGGGACAGAGAGACGTAACTATGGCTACACCTTC.

The chain uses TRBV9 and TRBJ2-1; a possible D gene is TRBD2 (6 bases). Trimming pared 0 bases from V and 2 bases from J, leaving 9 bases between. The CDR3 extends over 15 amino acids. The V gene's germline CDR1 is SGDLS and CDR2 YYNGEE. CDR3: CASSVDGGAYNEQFF. DNA for the CDR3: TGTGCCAGCAGCGTAGATGGCGGGGCCTACAATGAGCAGTTCTTC. The whole variable domain, filled in from reference TRBV9 and TRBJ2-1, reads DSGVTQTPKHLITATGQRVTLRCSPRSGDLSVYWYQQSLDQGLQFLIQYYNGEERAKGNILERFSAQQFPDLHSELNLSSLELGDSALYFCASSVDGGAYNEQFFGPGTRLTVL.

The chain combines TRBV18 with TRBJ2-2; no clear D gene. CDR3 length: 16 residues. Trimming cost V 6 bases and J 5 bases, with 19 bases left between them. In germline, CDR1 is KGHSH, CDR2 LQKENI. The CDR3 nucleotides are TGTGCCAGCTCTGAAGCAACCCCCTCTTTAACCGGGGAGCTGTTTTTT. Encoded protein: CASSEATPSLTGELFF. Using reference TRBV18 and TRBJ2-2 for the parts outside the CDR3, the full variable domain is NAGVMQNPRHLVRRRGQEARLRCSPMKGHSHVYWYRQLPEEGLKFMVYLQKENIIDESGMPKERFSAEFPKEGPSILRIQQVVRGDSAAYFCASSEATPSLTGELFFGEGSRLTVL.

The rearrangement joins TRBV5-1 to TRBJ1-6; weak D call: TRBD1 (5 bases). The CDR3 sequence is 14 residues long. Germline V gene sequence: CDR1 SGHRS, CDR2 YFSETQ. V was clipped by 4 bases and J by 7 bases, with 12 bases between them. The CDR3: CASSGGSGNSPLHF. The CDR3 DNA reads as TGCGCCAGCAGCGGGGGTTCGGGGAATTCACCCCTCCACTTT.

The gene calls are TRBV9 and TRBJ1-1; no firm D call. The CDR3 has 13 residues. Germline loops: CDR1 SGDLS, CDR2 YYNGEE. V was shortened by 0 bases and J by 8 bases, with 11 bases between the two germline ends. Here the CDR3 DNA reads TGTGCCAGCAGCGTAGATCTCACAGCCGAAGCTTTCTTT. This gives the protein CASSVDLTAEAFF.